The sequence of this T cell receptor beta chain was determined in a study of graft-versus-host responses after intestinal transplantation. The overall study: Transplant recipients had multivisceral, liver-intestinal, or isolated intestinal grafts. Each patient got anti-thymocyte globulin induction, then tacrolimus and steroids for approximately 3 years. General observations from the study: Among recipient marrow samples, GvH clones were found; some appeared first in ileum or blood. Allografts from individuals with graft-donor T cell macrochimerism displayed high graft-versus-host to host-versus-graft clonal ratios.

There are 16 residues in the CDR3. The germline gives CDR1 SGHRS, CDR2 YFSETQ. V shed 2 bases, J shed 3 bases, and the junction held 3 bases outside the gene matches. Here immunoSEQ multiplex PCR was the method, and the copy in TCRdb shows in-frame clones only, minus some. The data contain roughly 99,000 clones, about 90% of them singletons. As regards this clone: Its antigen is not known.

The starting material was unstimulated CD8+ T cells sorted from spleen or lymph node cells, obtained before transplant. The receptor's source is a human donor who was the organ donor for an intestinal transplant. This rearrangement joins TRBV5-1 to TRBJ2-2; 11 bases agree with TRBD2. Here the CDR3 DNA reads TGCGCCAGCAGCTTTCCGGGACTAGCGGACACCGGGGAGCTGTTTTTT. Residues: CASSFPGLADTGELFF.